This T cell receptor beta chain comes out of a study of cytomegalovirus exposure and HLA in healthy donors. About the study: An early data release held approximately 80 million unique TCRs from HLA-typed donors.

Concerning this clone: What it binds is unknown.

Study-wide findings and caveats: Productive rates of about 87% or about 30% were seen for most TCR beta V segments in an earlier analysis. According to a later analysis, most TCR beta chains associated with CMV appeared HLA-restricted. When analyzed later, a missense DCLRE1C variant was found to be linked to TCR beta V- and J-gene trimming.

This PCR relied on a set of 60 Vbeta primers and 13 Jbeta primers. Measured with immunoSEQ multiplex PCR; TCRdb has only the in-frame clones, and not every one. The data show about 140,000 clones, 80% to 85% seen once. Source material: PBMCs. The sequence was collected from a female donor in good health and CMV-seronegative.

CDR3 sequence (DNA): TGCGCCAGCAGCTTGGACAGCCTCAATGAGCAGTTCTTC. Translated: CASSLDSLNEQFF. The rearrangement joins TRBV5-1 to TRBJ2-1; D is unresolved. The CDR3 totals 13 residues. Germline-derived CDR1 and CDR2 are SGHRS and YFSETQ. V was shortened by 0 bases and J by 6 bases, with 7 bases between the two germline ends.